A selection of T cell receptor beta chains follows, all from one sample in a study of blood T cell repertoires in COVID-19. Data came from immunoSEQ multiplex PCR; TCRdb stores just in-frame clones and leaves some out. The table shows about 160,000 clones, with around 74% occurring only once. Sequencing was done on a sample of peripheral blood. All receptors come from an older man with acute or convalescent COVID-19. The CDR3 runs from the conserved cysteine through the conserved F or W. A D gene is named only where the DNA matches it firmly. Size is stated for part of the rows, as once, few or many counts, or as a class when the clone is expanded.

CDR3nt,CDR3aa,d_gene,v_gene,j_gene,abundance
TGCGCCAGCAGCCCGGGACAGGGTGGGAATCAGCCCCAGCATTTT,CASSPGQGGNQPQHF,TRBD1,TRBV5-1,TRBJ1-5,few
TGTGCCAGCAGAGGACTAGTTTCCTACGAGCAGTACTTC,CASRGLVSYEQYF,TRBD2,TRBV6-5,TRBJ2-7,NA
TGTGCCACCAGTGATGGCCGACGGCGCAGGTACAATGAGCAGTTCTTC,CATSDGRRRRYNEQFF,NA,TRBV24-1,TRBJ2-1,NA
TGTGCCAGCAGCCAAGATGAAGCGTCCTCTGGGGCCAACGTCCTGACTTTC,CASSQDEASSGANVLTF,NA,TRBV4-2,TRBJ2-6,NA
TGTGCCACCAAGGGCAAGCGGGAGGTTCCAGATACGCAGTATTTT,CATKGKREVPDTQYF,TRBD2,TRBV19,TRBJ2-3,NA
TGCGCCAGCATGTGGGGCGTAAGGGGGCTCAACACCGGGGAGCTGTTTTTT,CASMWGVRGLNTGELFF,TRBD1,TRBV10-2,TRBJ2-2,NA
TGTGCCAGCAGCCTAGGGACTAGCGGGGCCTACGAGCAGTACTTC,CASSLGTSGAYEQYF,TRBD2,TRBV14,TRBJ2-7,NA
TGTGCTAGTGGTTTGTCGGCAGGCTACGATGGCTACACCTTC,CASGLSAGYDGYTF,NA,TRBV12-5,TRBJ1-2,once
TGTGCCAGCAGCGCCACAGTGACTAGCAATCAGCCCCAGCATTTT,CASSATVTSNQPQHF,NA,TRBV7-2,TRBJ1-5,NA
TGTGCCTGGGGCGCCGGGGCTTTCTTT,CAWGAGAFF,NA,TRBV30,TRBJ1-1,NA
TGTGCCAGCTCACCACAAACAGGGACCAACTATGGCTACACCTTC,CASSPQTGTNYGYTF,NA,TRBV18,TRBJ1-2,NA
TGTGCCAGTAGTATGCTAGCGGGGGAGCAAGAGACCCAGTACTTC,CASSMLAGEQETQYF,TRBD2,TRBV19,TRBJ2-5,NA
TGTGCCAGCAGCCTGGACAGGGATGAAAAACTGTTTTTT,CASSLDRDEKLFF,TRBD1,TRBV6-5,TRBJ1-4,NA
TGCGCCAGCAGCCAAGAGAGTCAGGCCCCACGTTACGAGCAGTACTTC,CASSQESQAPRYEQYF,NA,TRBV4-1,TRBJ2-7,NA
TGTGCCAGCAGCCCGGGACAGCGGAACACTGAAGCTTTCTTT,CASSPGQRNTEAFF,TRBD1,TRBV3-1/TRBV3-2,TRBJ1-1,NA
TGCGCCAGCAGCCAAGATCTCCCGCGGGAGGTATCCTACAATGAGCAGTTCTTC,CASSQDLPREVSYNEQFF,TRBD2,TRBV4-3,TRBJ2-1,few
TGCGCCAGCAGCACGGGACAGGTAATGAACACTGAAGCTTTCTTT,CASSTGQVMNTEAFF,TRBD1,TRBV5-1,TRBJ1-1,NA
TGCAGCGCACGGACAGGGGAGGATGGCTACACCTTC,CSARTGEDGYTF,TRBD1,TRBV29-1,TRBJ1-2,NA
TGTGCCAGCAGGGGGAGGAGCTCCTACAATGAGCAGTTCTTC,CASRGRSSYNEQFF,NA,TRBV2,TRBJ2-1,NA
TGTGCCAGCAGTTACCTACAAGAGACCCAGTACTTC,CASSYLQETQYF,NA,TRBV6-6,TRBJ2-5,NA
TGTGCCAGCAGCACCGACGGGACTAGCACAGATACGCAGTATTTT,CASSTDGTSTDTQYF,NA,TRBV7-2,TRBJ2-3,NA
TGCAGTGCTAGTCCGGGGCAAGAGACCCAGTACTTC,CSASPGQETQYF,NA,TRBV20-1,TRBJ2-5,many
TGCAGTGCTAGTAAAACTAGCGGGAGGGTCATCGGTGAGCAGTTCTTC,CSASKTSGRVIGEQFF,TRBD2,TRBV20-1,TRBJ2-1,NA
TGTGCCAGCAGAGCCGGGACTAGCACCCAGTATCTTACGCAGTATTTT,CASRAGTSTQYLTQYF,TRBD2,TRBV3-1/TRBV3-2,TRBJ2-3,NA
TGTGCCAGCTCACCACAGGGAAGCGGGGGTCTCAATGAGCAGTTCTTC,CASSPQGSGGLNEQFF,TRBD2,TRBV18,TRBJ2-1,NA
TGTGCCATCAGGTCCCGGGACAGGGGGCAACACGAGCAGTACTTC,CAIRSRDRGQHEQYF,TRBD1,TRBV10-3,TRBJ2-7,NA
TGTGCCAGCAGCTTGGGAGCAGCGGGGATCCAAGAGACCCAGTACTTC,CASSLGAAGIQETQYF,TRBD2,TRBV5-4,TRBJ2-5,NA
TGTGCCAGCGCTAGGCCCGGCTCCTACGAGCAGTACTTC,CASARPGSYEQYF,NA,TRBV7-2,TRBJ2-7,NA
TGTGCCAGAAGCGACGGGTACTATGGCTACACCTTC,CARSDGYYGYTF,NA,TRBV5-3,TRBJ1-2,NA
TGTGCCAGTAGTTTCGACAGGGACAATCAGCCCCAGCATTTT,CASSFDRDNQPQHF,TRBD1,TRBV19,TRBJ1-5,NA
TGTGCCAGCAGTTACTCCTCCGCTAGCGGGGATTACGAGCAGTACTTC,CASSYSSASGDYEQYF,TRBD2,TRBV6-5,TRBJ2-7,NA
TGTGCCAGCAGCAAAGAGGTAGGGCAGGGTTACGAGCAGTACTTC,CASSKEVGQGYEQYF,NA,TRBV21-1,TRBJ2-7,NA
TGTGCCAGCAGTGCAAAGCCCGGGGGTGAGCAGTTCTTC,CASSAKPGGEQFF,NA,TRBV2,TRBJ2-1,NA
TGTGCCAGCAGCCTACTTATAAATGAAAAACTGTTTTTT,CASSLLINEKLFF,NA,TRBV7-9,TRBJ1-4,NA
TGTGCCAGCAGCCTCACACAGGGGTTACGGGAAAAACTGTTTTTT,CASSLTQGLREKLFF,TRBD1,TRBV11-2,TRBJ1-4,once
TGTGCCAGCAGTTGGGGCGGAGGGCAGGAGTACTTC,CASSWGGGQEYF,NA,TRBV6-2/TRBV6-3,TRBJ2-5,NA
TGCGCCAGCAGCCAAGATCTCCCGGGGACAGGGGGCGACGAGCAGTACTTC,CASSQDLPGTGGDEQYF,TRBD1,TRBV4-1,TRBJ2-7,NA
TGTGCCAGCAGTTTGCTAGCGGGAGAGACCCAGTACTTC,CASSLLAGETQYF,TRBD2,TRBV27,TRBJ2-5,NA
TGTGCCAGCAGTTCACAACGTACAGGGAGTTTT,CASSSQRTGSF,NA,TRBV12-3/TRBV12-4,TRBJ1-1,NA
TGTGCCAGCAGTTGGGGGGTGTTCGAGCAGTACTTC,CASSWGVFEQYF,NA,TRBV2,TRBJ2-7,NA
TGTGCCAGCAGCGTAGGTTTGCAGCGCCACAATGAGCAGTTCTTC,CASSVGLQRHNEQFF,NA,TRBV9,TRBJ2-1,NA
TGTGCCAGCAGGACAGCAGTTAACTATGGCTACACCTTC,CASRTAVNYGYTF,NA,TRBV6-5,TRBJ1-2,NA
TGCGCCAGCAGCACGGACAGGGGGATCTATGGCTACACCTTC,CASSTDRGIYGYTF,TRBD1,TRBV5-1,TRBJ1-2,few
TGTGCCAGCTCGGGGGGGTTATATGAAAAACTGTTTTTT,CASSGGLYEKLFF,NA,TRBV24-1,TRBJ1-4,NA
TGTGCTAGCAGCTTAGCAGCCGGGACAGGGTTCGAGCAGTACTTC,CASSLAAGTGFEQYF,TRBD1,TRBV7-7,TRBJ2-7,NA